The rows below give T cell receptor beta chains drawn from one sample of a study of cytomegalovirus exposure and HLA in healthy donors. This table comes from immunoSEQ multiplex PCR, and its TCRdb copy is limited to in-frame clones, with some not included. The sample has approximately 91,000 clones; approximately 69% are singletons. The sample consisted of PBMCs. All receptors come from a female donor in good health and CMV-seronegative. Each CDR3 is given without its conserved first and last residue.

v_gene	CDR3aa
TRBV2	ASKRSGSTDTQY
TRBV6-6	ASRSTSGRETQY
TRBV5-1	ASGVAAAGAYNEQF
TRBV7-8	ASSFASGGNEQF
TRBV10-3	ATAGKEGANVLT
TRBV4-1	ASSHLTGGNRYEQY
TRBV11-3	ASSLDRPGQGVYEQY
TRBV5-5	ASSFIRDRGQETQY
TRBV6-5	ASHRRIANTGELF
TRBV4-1	ASSPQGTGELF
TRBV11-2	ASSLGLAGPNEQF
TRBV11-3	ASSPPQDRGRVRETQY
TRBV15	ATNRGKGTYEQY
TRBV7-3	ASSATSADTQY
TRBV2	ASSLGTSGSFEQY
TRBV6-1	ASSEFGGGNEKLF
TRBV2	ASFGTENTEAF
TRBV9	ASSVGRGSTDTQY
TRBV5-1	ASSLGTSGTTDTQY
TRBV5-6	VSSLGASGNSYNEQF
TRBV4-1	ASSQAGPGTYEQY
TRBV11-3	ASSLGTGLSDTQY
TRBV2	ASLLTGNYGYT
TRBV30	AWSKLAGAYEQF
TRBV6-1	ASSEPPGTGGRNQPQH
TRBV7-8	ASSFGGTDTQY
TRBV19	ASSLLQTGSSGANVLT
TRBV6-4	ASSDPDRGGKTNYGYT
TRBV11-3	ASSSAGTGGNEQF
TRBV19	ASSIAILADEAF
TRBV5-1	ASSSGGLYNEQF
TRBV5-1	ASKQLAGGDNEQF
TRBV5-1	ASSLAGSRNTEAF
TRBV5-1	ASSSGTGGSGGYT
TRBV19	ASSIDRTTNTDTQY
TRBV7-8	ASSLDPPTSGSYEQY
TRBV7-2	ASRPGGLSYEQY
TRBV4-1	ASSLFGAANTEAF
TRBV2	ASSGGGNTEAF
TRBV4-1	ASSQDGQRWETQY
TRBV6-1	ASWDSGQPNYGYT
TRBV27	ASSVDRVGKNIQY
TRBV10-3	ATTGRGLDEQY
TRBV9	ASSSLGQGWENEQF
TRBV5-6	ASSWGGQGPNYGYT
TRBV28	ASSPGIYYEQY
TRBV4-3	ASSQAQGIYNEQF
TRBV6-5	ASRPTGESYGYT